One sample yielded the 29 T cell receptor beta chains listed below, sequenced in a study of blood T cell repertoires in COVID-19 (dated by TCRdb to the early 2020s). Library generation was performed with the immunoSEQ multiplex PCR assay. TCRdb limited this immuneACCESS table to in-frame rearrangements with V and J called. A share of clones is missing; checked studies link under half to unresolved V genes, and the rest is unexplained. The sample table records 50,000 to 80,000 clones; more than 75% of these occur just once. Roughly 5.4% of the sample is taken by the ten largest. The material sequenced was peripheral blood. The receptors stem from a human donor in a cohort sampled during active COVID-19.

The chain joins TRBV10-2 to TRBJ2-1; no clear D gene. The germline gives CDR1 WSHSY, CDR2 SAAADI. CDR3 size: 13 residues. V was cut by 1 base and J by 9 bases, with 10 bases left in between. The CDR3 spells CASSELVRSEQFF. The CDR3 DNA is TGCGCCAGCAGTGAGTTGGTCCGTAGTGAGCAGTTCTTC.

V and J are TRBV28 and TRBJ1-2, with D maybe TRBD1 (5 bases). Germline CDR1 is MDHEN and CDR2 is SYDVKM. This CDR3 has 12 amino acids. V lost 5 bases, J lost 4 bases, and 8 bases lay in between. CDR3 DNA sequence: TGTGCCAGCAGTCAAAGGGGCTATGGCTACACCTTC. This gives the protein CASSQRGYGYTF.

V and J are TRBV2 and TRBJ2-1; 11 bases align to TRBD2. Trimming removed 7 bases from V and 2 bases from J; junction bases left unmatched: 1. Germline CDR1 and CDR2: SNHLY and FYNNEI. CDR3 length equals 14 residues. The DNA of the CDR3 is TGTGCCAGCACTAGCGGGGGGCCCTACAATGAGCAGTTCTTC. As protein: CASTSGGPYNEQFF. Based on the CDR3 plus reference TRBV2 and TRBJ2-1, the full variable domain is EPEVTQTPSHQVTQMGQEVILRCVPISNHLYFYWYRQILGQKVEFLVSFYNNEISEKSEIFDDQFSVERPDGSNFTLKIRSTKLEDSAMYFCASTSGGPYNEQFFGPGTRLTVL.

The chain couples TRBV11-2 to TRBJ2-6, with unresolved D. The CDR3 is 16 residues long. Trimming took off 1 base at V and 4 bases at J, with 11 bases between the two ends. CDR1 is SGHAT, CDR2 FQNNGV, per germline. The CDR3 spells CASSLVGGGGANVLTF. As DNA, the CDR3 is TGTGCCAGCAGCTTAGTCGGTGGCGGAGGGGCCAACGTCCTGACTTTC.

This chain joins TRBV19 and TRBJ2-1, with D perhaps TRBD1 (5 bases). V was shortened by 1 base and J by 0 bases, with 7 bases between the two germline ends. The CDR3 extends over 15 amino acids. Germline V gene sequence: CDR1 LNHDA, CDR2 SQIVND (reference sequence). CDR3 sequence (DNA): TGTGCCAGTAGTATAGTTGGGGCCTCCTACAATGAGCAGTTCTTC. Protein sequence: CASSIVGASYNEQFF.

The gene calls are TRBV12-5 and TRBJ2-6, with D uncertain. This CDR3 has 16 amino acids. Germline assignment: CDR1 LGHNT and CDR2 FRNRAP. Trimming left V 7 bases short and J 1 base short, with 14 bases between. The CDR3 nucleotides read TGTGCTAGTGCCTCCTTTTTACTTTCTGGGGCCAACGTCCTGACTTTC. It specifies CASASFLLSGANVLTF.

The CDR3 protein is CASTTSGGASENIQYF. CDR3 DNA sequence: TGTGCCAGCACTACTAGCGGGGGGGCCAGCGAAAACATTCAGTACTTC. The rearrangement uses TRBV19 and TRBJ2-4, with 13 nucleotides matching TRBD2. From germline, CDR1 is LNHDA and CDR2 SQIVND (reference sequence). Germline trimming cut 9 bases from V and 5 bases from J; bases unmatched to any gene: 10. CDR3 length: 16 amino acids.

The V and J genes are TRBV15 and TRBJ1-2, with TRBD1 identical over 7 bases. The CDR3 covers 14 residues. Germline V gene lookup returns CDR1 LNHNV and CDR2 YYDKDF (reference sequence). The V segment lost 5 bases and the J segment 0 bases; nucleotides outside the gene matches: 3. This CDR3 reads CATSEDRTNYGYTF. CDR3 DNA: TGTGCCACCAGCGAGGACAGGACTAACTATGGCTACACCTTC.

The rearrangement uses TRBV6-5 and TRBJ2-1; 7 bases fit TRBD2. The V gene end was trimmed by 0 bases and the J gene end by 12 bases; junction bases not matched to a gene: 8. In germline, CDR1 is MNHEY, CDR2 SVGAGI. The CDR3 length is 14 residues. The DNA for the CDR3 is TGTGCCAGCAGTTACTCCCCGGGACTATTTTGGCAGTTCTTC. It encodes CASSYSPGLFWQFF.

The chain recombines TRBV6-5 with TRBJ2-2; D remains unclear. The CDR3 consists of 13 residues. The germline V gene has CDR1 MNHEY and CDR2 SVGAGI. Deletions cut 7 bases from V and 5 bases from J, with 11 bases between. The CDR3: CASIAGRTGELFF. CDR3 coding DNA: TGTGCCAGCATTGCAGGAAGAACCGGGGAGCTGTTTTTT.

The CDR3 DNA is TGTGCCAGCAGCCAACAACAGGGATCTCAGCCCCAGCATTTT. Its translation: CASSQQQGSQPQHF. The chain links TRBV3-1 (or the pseudogene TRBV3-2) to TRBJ1-5; D might be TRBD1 (6 bases). V was trimmed by 2 bases and J by 6 bases, leaving 11 bases between them. From germline, CDR1 is LGHDT and CDR2 YNNKEL (reference sequence). This CDR3 is built from 14 residues.

The CDR3 reads CASSPGRGNSPLHF. For the CDR3, the DNA is TGTGCCAGCAGTCCAGGGCGGGGGAATTCACCCCTCCACTTT. This chain links TRBV27 with TRBJ1-6; D possibly corresponds to TRBD1 (5 bases). Germline V CDR1 and CDR2: MNHEY, SMNVEV (reference sequence). The CDR3 extends over 14 amino acids. Trimming shortened V by 5 bases and J by 7 bases, and 12 bases separated the two germline ends.

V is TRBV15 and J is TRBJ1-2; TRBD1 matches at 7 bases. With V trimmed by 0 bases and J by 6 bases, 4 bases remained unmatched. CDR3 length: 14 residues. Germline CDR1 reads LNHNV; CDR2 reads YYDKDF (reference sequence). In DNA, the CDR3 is TGTGCCACCAGCAGAGATCGGACAGGAGATGGCTACACCTTC. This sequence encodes CATSRDRTGDGYTF.

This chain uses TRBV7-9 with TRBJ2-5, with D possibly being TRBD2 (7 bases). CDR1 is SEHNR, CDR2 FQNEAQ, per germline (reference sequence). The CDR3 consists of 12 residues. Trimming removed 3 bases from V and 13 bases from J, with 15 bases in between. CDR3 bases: TGTGCCAGCAGCTTGGCGGGGGCAACCAGGTACTTC. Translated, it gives CASSLAGATRYF.

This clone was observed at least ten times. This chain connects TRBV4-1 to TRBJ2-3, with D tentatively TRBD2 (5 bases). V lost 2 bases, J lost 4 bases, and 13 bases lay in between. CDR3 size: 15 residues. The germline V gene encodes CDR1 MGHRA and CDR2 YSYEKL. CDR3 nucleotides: TGCGCCAGCAGCCAACGAGCGGACGGGGCAGATACGCAGTATTTT. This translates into CASSQRADGADTQYF.

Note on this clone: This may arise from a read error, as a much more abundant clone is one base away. The CDR3 here is CASSSYNEQFF. CDR3 DNA sequence: TGTGCCAGCAGCTCATACAATGAGCAGTTCTTC. This sequence joins TRBV5-4 and TRBJ2-1; D gene uncertain. This CDR3 contains 11 residues. Deletions cut 3 bases from V and 4 bases from J, with 2 bases between. In germline, CDR1 is SGHNT, CDR2 YYREEE (reference sequence). The whole variable domain, remainder taken from reference TRBV5-4 and TRBJ2-1, is ETGVTQSPTHLIKTRGQQVTLRCSSQSGHNTVSWYQQALGQGPQFIFQYYREEENGRGNFPPRFSGLQFPNYSSELNVNALELDDSALYLCASSSYNEQFFGPGTRLTVL.

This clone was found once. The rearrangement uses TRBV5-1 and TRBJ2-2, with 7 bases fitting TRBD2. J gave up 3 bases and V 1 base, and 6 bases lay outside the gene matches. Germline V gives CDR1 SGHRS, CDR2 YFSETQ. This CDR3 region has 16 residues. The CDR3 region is CASSLLAAGHTGELFF. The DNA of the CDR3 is TGCGCCAGCAGCTTGCTAGCGGCTGGGCACACCGGGGAGCTGTTTTTT.

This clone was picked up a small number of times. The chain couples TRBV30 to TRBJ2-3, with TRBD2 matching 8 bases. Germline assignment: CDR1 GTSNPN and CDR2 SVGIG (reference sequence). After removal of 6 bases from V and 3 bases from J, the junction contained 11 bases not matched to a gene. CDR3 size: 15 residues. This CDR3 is CACLALGLETDTQYF. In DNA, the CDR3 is TGTGCCTGCCTGGCCTTGGGACTAGAGACAGATACGCAGTATTTT.

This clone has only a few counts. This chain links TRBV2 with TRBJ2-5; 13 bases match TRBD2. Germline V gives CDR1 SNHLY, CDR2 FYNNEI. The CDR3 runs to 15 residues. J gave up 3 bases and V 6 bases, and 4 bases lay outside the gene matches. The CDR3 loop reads CASRSTSGGKETQYF. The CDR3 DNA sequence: TGTGCCAGCAGGTCGACTAGCGGGGGGAAAGAGACCCAGTACTTC.

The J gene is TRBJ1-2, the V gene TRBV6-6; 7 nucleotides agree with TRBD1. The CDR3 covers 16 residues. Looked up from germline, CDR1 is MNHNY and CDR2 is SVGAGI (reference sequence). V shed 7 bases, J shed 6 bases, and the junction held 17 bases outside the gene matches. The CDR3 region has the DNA TGTGCCAGCAATCTCGACAGGGTGGTAAGAGGGAATGGCTACACCTTC. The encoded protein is CASNLDRVVRGNGYTF.

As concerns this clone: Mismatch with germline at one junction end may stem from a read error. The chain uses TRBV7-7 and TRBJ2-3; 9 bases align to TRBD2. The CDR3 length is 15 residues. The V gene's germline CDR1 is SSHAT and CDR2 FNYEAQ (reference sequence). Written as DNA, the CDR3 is TGTGCTAGCAGCTTAGGGCGGGGGGGCGGAGATACGCAGTATTTT. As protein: CASSLGRGGGDTQYF.

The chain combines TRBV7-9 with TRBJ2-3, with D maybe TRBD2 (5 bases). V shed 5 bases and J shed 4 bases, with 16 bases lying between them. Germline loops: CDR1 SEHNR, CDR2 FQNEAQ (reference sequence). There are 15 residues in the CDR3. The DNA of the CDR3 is TGTGCCAGCAGCACCGGACTCAGAGACCCAGATACGCAGTATTTT. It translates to CASSTGLRDPDTQYF.

CDR3 protein: CAARETGLNYGYTF. CDR3 sequence (DNA): TGTGCCGCAAGGGAGACAGGGCTAAACTATGGCTACACCTTC. The chain uses TRBV10-3 and TRBJ1-2; 7 nucleotides align to TRBD1. Germline-derived CDR1 and CDR2 are ENHRY and SYGVKD. The CDR3 runs to 14 residues. With V trimmed by 11 bases and J by 2 bases, 11 bases remained unmatched.

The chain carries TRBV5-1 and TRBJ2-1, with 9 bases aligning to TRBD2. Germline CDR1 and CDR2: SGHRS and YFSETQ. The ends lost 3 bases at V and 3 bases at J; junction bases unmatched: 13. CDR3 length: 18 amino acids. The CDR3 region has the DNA TGCGCCAGCAGCTCAACCTTGGAAGCGGGGGGATACTACAATGAGCAGTTCTTC. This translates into CASSSTLEAGGYYNEQFF.

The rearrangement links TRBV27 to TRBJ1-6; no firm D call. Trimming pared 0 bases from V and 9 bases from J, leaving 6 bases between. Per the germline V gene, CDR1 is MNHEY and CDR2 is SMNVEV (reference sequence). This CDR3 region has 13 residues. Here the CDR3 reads CASSLSRASPLHF. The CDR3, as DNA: TGTGCCAGCAGTTTATCGAGGGCTTCACCCCTCCACTTT.

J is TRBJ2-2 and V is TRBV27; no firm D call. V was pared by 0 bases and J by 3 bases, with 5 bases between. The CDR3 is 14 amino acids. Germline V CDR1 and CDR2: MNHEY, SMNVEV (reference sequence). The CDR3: CASSLSEDTGELFF. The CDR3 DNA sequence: TGTGCCAGCAGTTTATCCGAGGACACCGGGGAGCTGTTTTTT.

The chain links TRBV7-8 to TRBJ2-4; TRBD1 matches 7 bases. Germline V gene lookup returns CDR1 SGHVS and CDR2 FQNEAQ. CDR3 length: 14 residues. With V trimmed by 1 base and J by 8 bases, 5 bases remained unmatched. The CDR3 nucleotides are TGTGCCAGCAGCTTAGGCCGTCAGGGGGACATTCAGTACTTC. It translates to CASSLGRQGDIQYF.

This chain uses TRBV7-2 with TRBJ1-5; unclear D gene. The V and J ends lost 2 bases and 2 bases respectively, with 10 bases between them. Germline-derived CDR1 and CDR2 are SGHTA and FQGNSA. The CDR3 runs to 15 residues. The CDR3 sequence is CASSLSRDGNQPQHF. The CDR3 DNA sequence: TGTGCCAGCAGCTTATCTAGAGATGGCAATCAGCCCCAGCATTTT. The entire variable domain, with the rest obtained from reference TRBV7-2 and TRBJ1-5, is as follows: GAGVSQSPSNKVTEKGKDVELRCDPISGHTALYWYRQSLGQGLEFLIYFQGNSAPDKSGLPSDRFSAERTGGSVSTLTIQRTQQEDSAVYLCASSLSRDGNQPQHFGDGTRLSIL.

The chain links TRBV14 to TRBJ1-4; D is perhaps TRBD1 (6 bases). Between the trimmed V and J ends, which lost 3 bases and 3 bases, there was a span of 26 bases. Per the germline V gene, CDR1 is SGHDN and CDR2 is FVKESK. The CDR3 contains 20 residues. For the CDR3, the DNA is TGTGCCAGCAGCCATCAAGGGACACCAAATATAAGTGCAGCTAATGAAAAACTGTTTTTT. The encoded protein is CASSHQGTPNISAANEKLFF.